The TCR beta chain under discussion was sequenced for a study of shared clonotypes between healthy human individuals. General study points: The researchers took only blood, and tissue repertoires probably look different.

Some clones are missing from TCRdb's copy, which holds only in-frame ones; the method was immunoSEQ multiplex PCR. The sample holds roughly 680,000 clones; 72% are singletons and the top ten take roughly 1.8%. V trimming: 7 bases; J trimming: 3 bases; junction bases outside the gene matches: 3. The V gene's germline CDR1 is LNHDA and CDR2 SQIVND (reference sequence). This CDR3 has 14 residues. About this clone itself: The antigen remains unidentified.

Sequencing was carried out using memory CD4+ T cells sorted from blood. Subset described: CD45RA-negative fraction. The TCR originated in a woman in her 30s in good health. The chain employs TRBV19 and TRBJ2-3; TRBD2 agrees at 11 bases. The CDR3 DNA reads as TGTGCCAGTAACTTAGCGGGAGGGACAGATACGCAGTATTTT. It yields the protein CASNLAGGTDTQYF.